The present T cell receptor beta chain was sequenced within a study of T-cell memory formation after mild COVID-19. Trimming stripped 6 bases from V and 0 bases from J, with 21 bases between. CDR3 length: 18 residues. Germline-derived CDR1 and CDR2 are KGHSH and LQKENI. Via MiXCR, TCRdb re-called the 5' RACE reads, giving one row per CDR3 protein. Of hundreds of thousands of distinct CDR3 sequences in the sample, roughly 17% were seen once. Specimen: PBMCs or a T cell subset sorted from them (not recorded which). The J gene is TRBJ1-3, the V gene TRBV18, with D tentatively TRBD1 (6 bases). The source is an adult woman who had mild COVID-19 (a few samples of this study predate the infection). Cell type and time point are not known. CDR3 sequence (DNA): TGTGCCAGCTCCCCGATCCGAGGACAGTACCTCTCTGGAAACACCATATATTTT. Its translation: CASSPIRGQYLSGNTIYF. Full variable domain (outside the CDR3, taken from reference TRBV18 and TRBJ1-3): NAGVMQNPRHLVRRRGQEARLRCSPMKGHSHVYWYRQLPEEGLKFMVYLQKENIIDESGMPKERFSAEFPKEGPSILRIQQVVRGDSAAYFCASSPIRGQYLSGNTIYFGEGSWLTVV.